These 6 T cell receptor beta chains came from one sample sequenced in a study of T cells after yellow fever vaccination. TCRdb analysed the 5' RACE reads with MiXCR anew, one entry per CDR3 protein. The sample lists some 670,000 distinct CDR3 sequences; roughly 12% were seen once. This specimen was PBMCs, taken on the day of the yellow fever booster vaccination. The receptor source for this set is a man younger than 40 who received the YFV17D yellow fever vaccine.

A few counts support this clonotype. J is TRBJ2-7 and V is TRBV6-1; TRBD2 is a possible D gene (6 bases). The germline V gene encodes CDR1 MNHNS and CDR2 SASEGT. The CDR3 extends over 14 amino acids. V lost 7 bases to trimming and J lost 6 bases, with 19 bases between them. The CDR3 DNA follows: TGTGCCAGCACCCCTCAACCTCGGGGGAGCGAGCAGTACTTC. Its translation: CASTPQPRGSEQYF.

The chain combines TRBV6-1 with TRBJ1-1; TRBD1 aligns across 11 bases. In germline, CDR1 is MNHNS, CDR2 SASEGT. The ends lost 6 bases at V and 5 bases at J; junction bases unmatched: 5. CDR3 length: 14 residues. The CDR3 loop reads CASRRDRGFTEAFF. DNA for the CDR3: TGTGCCAGCAGGCGGGACAGGGGGTTTACTGAAGCTTTCTTT.

CDR3 sequence: CATSRERPGVTYEQYF. The CDR3, as DNA: TGTGCCACCAGCAGAGAACGGCCAGGGGTGACCTACGAGCAGTACTTC. The V gene is TRBV15, the J gene TRBJ2-7; weak D call: TRBD1 (6 bases). This CDR3 region has 16 residues. V was cut by 0 bases and J by 2 bases, with 14 bases left in between. Germline V gives CDR1 LNHNV, CDR2 YYDKDF (reference sequence).

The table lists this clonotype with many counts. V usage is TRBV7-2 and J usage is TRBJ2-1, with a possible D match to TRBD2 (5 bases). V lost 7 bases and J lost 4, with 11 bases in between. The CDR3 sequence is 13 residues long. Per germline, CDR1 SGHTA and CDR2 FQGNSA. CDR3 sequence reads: CASTPRGYNEQFF. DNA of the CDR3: TGTGCCAGCACTCCCCGGGGATACAATGAGCAGTTCTTC.

Here the CDR3 DNA reads TGTGCCACCAGTGGAAGTTCCTCCTACAATGAGCAGTTCTTC. Amino acids: CATSGSSSYNEQFF. The genes are TRBV24-1 and TRBJ2-1; the D is unclear. V was clipped by 5 bases and J by 0 bases, with 7 bases between them. Germline V gives CDR1 KGHDR, CDR2 SFDVKD. This CDR3 contains 14 residues.

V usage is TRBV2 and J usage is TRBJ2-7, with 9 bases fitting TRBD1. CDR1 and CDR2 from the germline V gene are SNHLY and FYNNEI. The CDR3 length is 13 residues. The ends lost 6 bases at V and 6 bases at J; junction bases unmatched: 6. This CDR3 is CASRGTGKGEQYF. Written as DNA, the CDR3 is TGTGCCAGCAGAGGGACAGGGAAGGGCGAGCAGTACTTC.